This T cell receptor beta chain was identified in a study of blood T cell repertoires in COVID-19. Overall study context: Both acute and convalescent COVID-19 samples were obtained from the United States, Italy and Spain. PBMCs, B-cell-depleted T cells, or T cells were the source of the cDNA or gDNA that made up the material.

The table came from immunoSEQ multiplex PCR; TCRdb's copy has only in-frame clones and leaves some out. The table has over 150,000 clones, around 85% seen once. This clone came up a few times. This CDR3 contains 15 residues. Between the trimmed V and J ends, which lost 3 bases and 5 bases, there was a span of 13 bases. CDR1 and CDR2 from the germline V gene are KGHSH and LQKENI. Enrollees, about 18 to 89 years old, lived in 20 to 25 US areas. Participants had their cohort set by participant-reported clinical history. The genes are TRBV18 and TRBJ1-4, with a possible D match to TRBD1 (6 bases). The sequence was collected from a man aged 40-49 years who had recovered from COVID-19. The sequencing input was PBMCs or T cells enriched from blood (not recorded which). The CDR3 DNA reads TGTGCCAGCTCACCCTCCGGGACACCGAATGAAAAACTGTTTTTT. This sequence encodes CASSPSGTPNEKLFF.